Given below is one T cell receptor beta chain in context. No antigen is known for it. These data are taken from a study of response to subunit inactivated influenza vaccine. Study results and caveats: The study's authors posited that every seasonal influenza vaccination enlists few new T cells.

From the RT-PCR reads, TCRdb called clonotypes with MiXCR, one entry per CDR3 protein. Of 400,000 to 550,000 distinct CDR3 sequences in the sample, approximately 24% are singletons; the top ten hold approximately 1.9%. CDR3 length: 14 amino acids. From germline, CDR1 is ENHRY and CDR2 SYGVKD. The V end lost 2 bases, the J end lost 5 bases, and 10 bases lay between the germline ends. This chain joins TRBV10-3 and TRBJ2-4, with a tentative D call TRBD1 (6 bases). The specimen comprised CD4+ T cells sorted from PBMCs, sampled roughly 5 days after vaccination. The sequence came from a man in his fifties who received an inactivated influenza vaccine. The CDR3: CAISEPRTENIQYF. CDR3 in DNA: TGTGCCATCAGTGAGCCCCGGACAGAAAACATTCAGTACTTC.